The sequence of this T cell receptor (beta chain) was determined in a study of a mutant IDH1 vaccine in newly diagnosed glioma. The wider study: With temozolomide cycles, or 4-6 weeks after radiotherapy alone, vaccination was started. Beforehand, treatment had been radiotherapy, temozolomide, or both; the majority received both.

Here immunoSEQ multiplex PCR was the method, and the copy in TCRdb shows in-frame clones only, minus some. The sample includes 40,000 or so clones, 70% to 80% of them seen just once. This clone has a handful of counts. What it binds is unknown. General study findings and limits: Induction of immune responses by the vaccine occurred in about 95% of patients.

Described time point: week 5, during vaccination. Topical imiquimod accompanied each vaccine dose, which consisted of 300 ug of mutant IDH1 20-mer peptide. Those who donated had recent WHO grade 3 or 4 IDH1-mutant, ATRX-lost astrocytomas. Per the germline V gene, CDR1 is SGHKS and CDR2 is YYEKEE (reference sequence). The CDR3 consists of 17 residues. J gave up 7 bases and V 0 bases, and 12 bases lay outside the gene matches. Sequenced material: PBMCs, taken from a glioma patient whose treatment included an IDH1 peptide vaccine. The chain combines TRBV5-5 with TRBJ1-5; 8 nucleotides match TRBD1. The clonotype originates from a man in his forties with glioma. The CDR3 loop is CASSLGLAGGLEQPQHF. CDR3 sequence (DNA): TGTGCCAGCAGCTTGGGGCTCGCAGGGGGCCTGGAGCAGCCCCAGCATTTT.